What follows are 26 T cell receptor beta chains derived from one specimen sequenced in a study of cytomegalovirus exposure and HLA in healthy donors. The PCR employed 60 Vbeta primers together with 13 Jbeta primers. Repertoires were generated with immunoSEQ multiplex PCR, while TCRdb's copy carries only in-frame clones and drops some. The sample shows roughly 180,000 clones, roughly 85% of them seen only once. Sequencing was done on a sample of PBMCs. The receptors come from a man under 40 in good health and CMV-seronegative.

This clone was seen just once. V usage is TRBV10-3 and J usage is TRBJ2-7; D is ambiguous. The germline V gene has CDR1 ENHRY and CDR2 SYGVKD. Trimming removed 0 bases at V and 0 bases at J, with 6 bases between. This CDR3 comprises 14 residues. CDR3 DNA sequence: TGTGCCATCAGTGAGTCGGTAGTCTCCTACGAGCAGTACTTC. Translated, it gives CAISESVVSYEQYF.

The chain carries TRBV19 and TRBJ1-1, with D maybe TRBD1 (6 bases). The V gene's germline CDR1 is LNHDA and CDR2 SQIVND (reference sequence). The CDR3 extends over 14 amino acids. Trimming removed 5 bases at V and 0 bases at J, with 10 bases between. DNA for the CDR3: TGTGCCAGTAGTTTACAGGGTTTGAACACTGAAGCTTTCTTT. Its translation: CASSLQGLNTEAFF.

The J gene is TRBJ1-1, the V gene TRBV5-4; 7 bases match TRBD1. J gave up 0 bases and V 10 bases, and 6 bases lay outside the gene matches. CDR3 length: 13 amino acids. The germline CDR1 and CDR2 sequences are SGHNT and YYREEE (reference sequence). CDR3 sequence: CAGGQAMNTEAFF. The CDR3 region has the DNA TGTGCCGGCGGACAGGCAATGAACACTGAAGCTTTCTTT.

The rearrangement uses TRBV20-1 and TRBJ2-7; D remains ambiguous. CDR1 is DFQATT, CDR2 SNEGSKA, per germline (reference sequence). The CDR3 runs 11 residues. Trimming stripped 7 bases from V and 2 bases from J, with 9 bases between. The CDR3 reads CSVPKTYEQYF. The CDR3 DNA is TGCAGTGTCCCAAAAACCTACGAGCAGTACTTC.

The chain has TRBV10-3 and TRBJ1-5; a weak D match, TRBD1 (5 bases). The CDR3 is 14 amino acids. V lost 2 bases to trimming and J lost 4 bases, with 9 bases between them. Germline loops: CDR1 ENHRY, CDR2 SYGVKD. The DNA of the CDR3 is TGTGCCATCAGTGAGGACAGCACTAATCAGCCCCAGCATTTT. Translating it yields CAISEDSTNQPQHF.

The chain has TRBV13 and TRBJ2-3; TRBD1 agrees at 9 bases. CDR3 length equals 12 residues. V trimming: 3 bases; J trimming: 14 bases; junction bases outside the gene matches: 6. Germline-derived CDR1 and CDR2 are PRHDT and FYEKMQ (reference sequence). DNA for the CDR3: TGTGCCAGCAGCTTGTGGACAGGGGACCCGTATTTT. Translated: CASSLWTGDPYF.

The DNA of the CDR3 is TGTGCCAGTAGTATAGGCGCGCGGGAGGGCCGAGGTGAGCAGTTCTTC. Its translation: CASSIGAREGRGEQFF. The chain has TRBV19 and TRBJ2-1; 9 nucleotides agree with TRBD2. Germline V gene lookup returns CDR1 LNHDA and CDR2 SQIVND (reference sequence). V lost 1 base and J lost 9; bases outside the gene matches: 10. The CDR3 consists of 16 residues.

This chain joins TRBV2 and TRBJ2-1; the match to TRBD1 covers 9 bases. Per the germline V gene, CDR1 is SNHLY and CDR2 is FYNNEI. J lost 7 bases, V lost 8 bases, and 6 bases had no gene match. This CDR3 has 13 residues. CDR3 sequence: CASQRDRGNEQFF. The CDR3 region has the DNA TGTGCCAGCCAAAGAGACAGGGGGAATGAGCAGTTCTTC.

The rearrangement joins TRBV5-4 to TRBJ2-1; 10 bases align to TRBD1. The CDR3 has 15 residues. V dropped 1 base and J dropped 8; count of bases not matched to a gene: 6. Germline V gene data show CDR1 as SGHNT and CDR2 as YYREEE (reference sequence). CDR3 nucleotides: TGTGCCAGCAGCTTGCGGGACAGGGGTTCGGATGAGCAGTTCTTC. This gives the protein CASSLRDRGSDEQFF.

The V call is TRBV11-2, the J call TRBJ2-6; no reliable D call. Germline V gene data show CDR1 as SGHAT and CDR2 as FQNNGV. Trimming took 0 bases from V and 0 from J, leaving 6 bases between them. CDR3 size: 16 residues. CDR3 residues: CASSLDVASGANVLTF. DNA for the CDR3: TGTGCCAGCAGCTTAGATGTAGCCTCTGGGGCCAACGTCCTGACTTTC.

The genes are TRBV5-6 and TRBJ2-5; D possibly corresponds to TRBD2 (6 bases). In germline, CDR1 is SGHDT, CDR2 YYEEEE. The V end lost 0 bases, the J end lost 7 bases, and 7 bases lay between the germline ends. CDR3 length equals 12 residues. CDR3 residues: CASSLVGGTQYF. The CDR3, as DNA: TGTGCCAGCAGCTTGGTCGGGGGGACCCAGTACTTC.

This clone was detected a few times. The rearrangement joins TRBV9 to TRBJ2-5; D may be TRBD1 (5 bases). This CDR3 spans 15 amino acids. The V gene's germline CDR1 is SGDLS and CDR2 YYNGEE. Trimming pared 0 bases from V and 3 bases from J, leaving 12 bases between. This chain's CDR3 is CASSVGQGLEETQYF. The DNA of the CDR3 is TGTGCCAGCAGCGTAGGCCAGGGCCTGGAAGAGACCCAGTACTTC.

The rearrangement joins TRBV5-1 to TRBJ2-5; TRBD1 matches at 8 bases. The CDR3 has 15 amino acids. Germline V gene sequence: CDR1 SGHRS, CDR2 YFSETQ. With V trimmed by 6 bases and J by 3 bases, 10 bases remained unmatched. The CDR3 reads CASTLKGQEKETQYF. CDR3 in DNA: TGCGCCAGCACACTTAAGGGACAGGAGAAAGAGACCCAGTACTTC.

The V and J genes are TRBV27 and TRBJ2-1; 8 bases are a match to TRBD1. Germline V gives CDR1 MNHEY, CDR2 SMNVEV (reference sequence). Losses at the gene ends were 2 bases for V and 7 bases for J; bases not matched to a gene: 13. CDR3 size: 17 residues. CDR3 region: CASSLRPDRERGNEQFF. The CDR3, as DNA: TGTGCCAGCAGTTTACGCCCGGACAGGGAGAGGGGGAATGAGCAGTTCTTC.

This clone has a handful of counts. The chain recombines TRBV11-2 with TRBJ1-4; TRBD1 matches 8 bases. J lost 5 bases, V lost 3 bases, and 2 bases had no gene match. The germline gives CDR1 SGHAT, CDR2 FQNNGV. The CDR3 length is 14 residues. In DNA form, the CDR3 reads TGTGCCAGCAGCTTGGGACAGGAGAATGAAAAACTGTTTTTT. It translates to CASSLGQENEKLFF.

V gene TRBV5-1 combines with J gene TRBJ1-2; 9 nucleotides match TRBD1. Germline V gene lookup returns CDR1 SGHRS and CDR2 YFSETQ. V lost 2 bases, J lost 6 bases, and 8 bases stayed unmatched. The CDR3 contains 15 residues. CDR3 residues: CASSLAGQGLNGYTF. The CDR3 nucleotides read TGCGCCAGCAGCTTAGCGGGACAGGGATTAAATGGCTACACCTTC. Together with reference TRBV5-1 and TRBJ1-2, the CDR3 gives the full variable domain: KAGVTQTPRYLIKTRGQQVTLSCSPISGHRSVSWYQQTPGQGLQFLFEYFSETQRNKGNFPGRFSGRQFSNSRSEMNVSTLELGDSALYLCASSLAGQGLNGYTFGSGTRLTVV.

This clone was seen a single time. The rearrangement uses TRBV10-3 and TRBJ1-2, with 7 bases lining up with TRBD1. Losses at the gene ends were 7 bases for V and 3 bases for J; bases not matched to a gene: 5. There are 13 residues in the CDR3. The germline V gene has CDR1 ENHRY and CDR2 SYGVKD. The CDR3 DNA is TGTGCCATCAACGGGGACAGCTACTATGGCTACACCTTC. Translating gives CAINGDSYYGYTF.

The chain carries TRBV4-2 and TRBJ2-7; 7 bases fit TRBD2. V lost 1 base and J lost 5; bases outside the gene matches: 8. The CDR3 spans 15 residues. Germline values: CDR1 LGHNA, CDR2 YNFKEQ. CDR3 DNA sequence: TGTGCCAGCAGCCAAGGGATTGGGGGGGAAAACGAGCAGTACTTC. Translating it yields CASSQGIGGENEQYF.

The chain carries TRBV7-2 and TRBJ2-5, with a possible D match to TRBD2 (6 bases). Germline assignment: CDR1 SGHTA and CDR2 FQGNSA. Trimming pared 0 bases from V and 0 bases from J, leaving 14 bases between. The CDR3 totals 17 residues. DNA for the CDR3: TGTGCCAGCAGCTTAGCCGTCGGCGGAGGGGACCAAGAGACCCAGTACTTC. Protein product: CASSLAVGGGDQETQYF. Full variable domain (missing parts from reference TRBV7-2 and TRBJ2-5): GAGVSQSPSNKVTEKGKDVELRCDPISGHTALYWYRQSLGQGLEFLIYFQGNSAPDKSGLPSDRFSAERTGGSVSTLTIQRTQQEDSAVYLCASSLAVGGGDQETQYFGPGTRLLVL.

V usage is TRBV28 and J usage is TRBJ1-6; 8 nucleotides agree with TRBD1. Germline trimming cut 3 bases from V and 8 bases from J; bases unmatched to any gene: 3. Germline V CDR1 and CDR2: MDHEN, SYDVKM. This CDR3 is 14 amino acids long. CDR3 loop: CASSFRGLDSPLHF. For the CDR3, the DNA is TGTGCCAGCAGTTTCAGGGGGCTGGATTCACCCCTCCACTTT.

Points on this clone: Other DNA sequences in this sample translate to the same CDR3. The gene calls are TRBV10-1 and TRBJ2-7, with 7 bases identical to TRBD1. The CDR3 sequence is 14 residues long. Germline assignment: CDR1 WNHNN and CDR2 SYGVQD (reference sequence). Unmatched junction bases numbered 7, after V lost 6 bases and J lost 2 bases. CDR3 amino acids: CASSPGTVPYEQYF. The CDR3, as DNA: TGCGCCAGCAGCCCCGGGACAGTCCCCTACGAGCAGTACTTC.

The table lists this clone with a few counts. At one boundary the junction diverges from the germline segment, which might be a read error. This chain links TRBV7-7 with TRBJ2-1; TRBD2 agrees at 8 bases. The germline V gene encodes CDR1 SSHAT and CDR2 FNYEAQ (reference sequence). This CDR3 comprises 15 residues. For the CDR3, the DNA is TGTGCTAGCAGCTTACGGGGGGGCTCCTACAATGAGCAGTTCTTC. It codes for CASSLRGGSYNEQFF.

J is TRBJ1-6 and V is TRBV5-1, with unresolved D. Trimming took 0 bases from V and 7 from J, leaving 5 bases between them. The length of the CDR3 is 13 residues. From germline, CDR1 is SGHRS and CDR2 YFSETQ. The CDR3: CASSLGENSPLHF. The CDR3 region has the DNA TGCGCCAGCAGCTTGGGTGAGAATTCACCCCTCCACTTT.

The chain uses TRBV6-5 and TRBJ1-2; D not resolved. Trimming stripped 5 bases from V and 4 bases from J, with 8 bases between. CDR3 length: 12 amino acids. Germline values: CDR1 MNHEY, CDR2 SVGAGI. The CDR3: CASSTTPYGYTF. The CDR3 bases are TGTGCCAGCAGTACGACACCCTATGGCTACACCTTC.

This clone was observed a single time. The chain combines TRBV9 with TRBJ2-1; D is possibly TRBD2 (5 bases). This CDR3 is 16 amino acids long. Germline V gives CDR1 SGDLS, CDR2 YYNGEE. Deletions cut 0 bases from V and 2 bases from J, with 12 bases between. DNA for the CDR3: TGTGCCAGCAGCGTAGGGCCAGCGGTGGCCTACAATGAGCAGTTCTTC. This codes for CASSVGPAVAYNEQFF.

The V and J genes are TRBV30 and TRBJ2-5, with 8 bases fitting TRBD1. The CDR3 covers 14 residues. Germline CDR1 reads GTSNPN; CDR2 reads SVGIG (reference sequence). J was trimmed by 5 bases and V by 6 bases; bases with no gene match: 11. The CDR3 loop reads CACKRQGAGETQYF. CDR3 in DNA: TGTGCCTGCAAACGCCAGGGGGCTGGGGAGACCCAGTACTTC.